Sequencing of this T cell receptor (beta chain) was carried out in a study of molecular identifiers for immune sequencing clone quantification. This clonotype was picked up many times. One entry per CDR3 protein results from TCRdb running MiXCR on the PCR reads. The sample comprises nearly 650,000 distinct CDR3 sequences, 25% of which are singletons, and 0.78% rests with the top ten. This clonotype was obtained from a human donor in good health. Some libraries in this study had Jurkat cell RNA spiked in. The sample taken for sequencing was naive CD8+ T cells from blood, with Jurkat cell RNA spiked in. Stated subset: FACS-sorted CD8+CD4-CCR7+CD45RA+ naive T cells.

CDR3 nucleotides: TGTGCCAGCAGCCAATTGGTGTCAGGAAATCAGCCCCAGCATTTT. Residues: CASSQLVSGNQPQHF. The chain carries TRBV4-2 and TRBJ1-5; D is undetermined. Trimming pared 2 bases from V and 4 bases from J, leaving 12 bases between. The germline V gene has CDR1 LGHNA and CDR2 YNFKEQ. The CDR3 sequence is 15 residues long.